The 7 T cell receptor beta chains listed next were all sequenced from one sample in a study of PD-1 blockade in classical Hodgkin lymphoma. Specified time point: cycle 4 day 1 (C4D1), after about 6 weeks of nivolumab. Each of the patients experienced relapse following autologous stem cell transplantation, and their brentuximab vedotin exposure differed. Sequencing was performed with immunoSEQ multiplex PCR; in TCRdb, only in-frame clones are kept and a portion is missing. The table shows some 52,000 clones, with about nine tenths occurring only once. This material consisted of peripheral blood mononuclear cells (PBMCs), taken before the fourth cycle of nivolumab. Receptors originate from a human donor with classical Hodgkin lymphoma.

This clone has more than one count but fewer than ten. The chain has TRBV9 and TRBJ2-7; 9 nucleotides align to TRBD2. CDR3 length: 15 amino acids. Germline V gene lookup returns CDR1 SGDLS and CDR2 YYNGEE. The V gene end was trimmed by 2 bases and the J gene end by 0 bases; junction bases not matched to a gene: 3. The chain's CDR3 is CASSVTSGFSYEQYF. CDR3 DNA: TGTGCCAGCAGCGTGACTAGCGGCTTCTCCTACGAGCAGTACTTC.

The chain combines TRBV28 with TRBJ2-5; no reliable D call. The CDR3 extends over 12 amino acids. Trimming left V 3 bases short and J 4 bases short, with 6 bases between. Germline V CDR1 and CDR2: MDHEN, SYDVKM. The CDR3 sequence: CASSFEGETQYF. In nucleotides, the CDR3 is TGTGCCAGCAGTTTTGAAGGAGAGACCCAGTACTTC.

V is TRBV5-6 and J is TRBJ2-4; the match to TRBD1 covers 9 bases. Germline V gene data show CDR1 as SGHDT and CDR2 as YYEEEE. This CDR3 is 13 amino acids long. Trimming at V came to 5 bases and at J to 6 bases, leaving 3 bases not matched to a gene. The CDR3 loop is CASRETGGNIQYF. In DNA form, the CDR3 reads TGTGCCAGCAGAGAGACAGGGGGAAACATTCAGTACTTC.

This clone was seen a single time. The CDR3 region has the DNA TGTGCCAGCAGTCCTAGCGGGGTTTACGAGCAGTACTTC. Translated, it gives CASSPSGVYEQYF. The V and J genes are TRBV27 and TRBJ2-7, with 9 bases fitting TRBD2. The germline V gene encodes CDR1 MNHEY and CDR2 SMNVEV (reference sequence). This CDR3 comprises 13 residues. With 5 bases clipped from V and 4 bases from J, the junction kept 3 bases outside the gene matches.

CDR3 nucleotides: TGTGCCAGCAGCTCCCTAGGGGGAATAGATTACGAGCAGTACTTC. It encodes CASSSLGGIDYEQYF. The V and J genes are TRBV7-3 and TRBJ2-7, with D possibly matching TRBD1 (6 bases). The CDR3 consists of 15 residues. Germline CDR1 is SGHTA and CDR2 is FQGTGA. The ends were cut back, 4 bases at V and 4 bases at J, with 17 bases in the middle.

The count of this clone is one. The chain carries TRBV14 and TRBJ2-5, with D perhaps TRBD2 (5 bases). CDR1 and CDR2 (germline): SGHDN, FVKESK. The CDR3 consists of 15 residues. Deletions cut 1 base from V and 5 bases from J, with 14 bases between. CDR3 sequence reads: CASSQGIGSGETQYF. CDR3 bases: TGTGCCAGCAGCCAAGGGATAGGGTCGGGGGAGACCCAGTACTTC.

The V call is TRBV6-1, the J call TRBJ1-5; no clear D. With 7 bases removed from V and 3 bases from J, the gap between germline ends came to 13 bases. In germline, CDR1 is MNHNS, CDR2 SASEGT. The CDR3 contains 14 residues. The CDR3 DNA reads TGTGCCAGCAATTACCAGGAGAACAATCAGCCCCAGCATTTT. This sequence encodes CASNYQENNQPQHF.